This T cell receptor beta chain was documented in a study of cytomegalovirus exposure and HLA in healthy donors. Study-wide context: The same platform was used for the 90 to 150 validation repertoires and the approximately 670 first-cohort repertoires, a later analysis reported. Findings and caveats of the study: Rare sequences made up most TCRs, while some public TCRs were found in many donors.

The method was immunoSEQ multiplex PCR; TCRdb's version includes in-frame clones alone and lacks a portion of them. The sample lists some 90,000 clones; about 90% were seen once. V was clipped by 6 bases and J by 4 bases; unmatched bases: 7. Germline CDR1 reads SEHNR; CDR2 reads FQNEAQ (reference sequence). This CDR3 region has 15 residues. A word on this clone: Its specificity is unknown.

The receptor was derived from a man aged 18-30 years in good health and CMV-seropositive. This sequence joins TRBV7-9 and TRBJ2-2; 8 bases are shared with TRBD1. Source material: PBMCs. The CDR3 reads CASRSGTGLTGELFF. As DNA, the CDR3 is TGTGCCAGCAGGTCCGGGACAGGACTCACCGGGGAGCTGTTTTTT.